This passage covers 9 T cell receptor beta chains from one sample sequenced in a study of a mutant IDH1 vaccine in newly diagnosed glioma. No antigens are known for them. TCRdb's table, derived via immunoSEQ multiplex PCR, lists solely in-frame clones and lacks some. The sample includes some 51,000 clones, around 80% of them seen just once. Indicated time point: week 5, during vaccination. Vaccinated patients received 300 ug of mutant IDH1 20-mer peptide per dose, with topical imiquimod. This specimen consisted of PBMCs, obtained from a glioma patient whose treatment included an IDH1 peptide vaccine. These receptors were obtained from a man aged 45-60 years with glioma.

The chain uses TRBV9 and TRBJ2-7, with 8 nucleotides matching TRBD1. With 4 bases clipped from V and 6 bases from J, the junction kept 12 bases outside the gene matches. Germline assignment: CDR1 SGDLS and CDR2 YYNGEE. The CDR3 is 15 residues long. CDR3 nucleotide sequence: TGTGCCAGCAGCCTCTCCGGACAGGGCGGCTCCGAGCAGTACTTC. Protein product: CASSLSGQGGSEQYF.

The rearrangement joins TRBV15 to TRBJ2-2, with D maybe TRBD1 (6 bases). In germline, CDR1 is LNHNV, CDR2 YYDKDF (reference sequence). This CDR3 has 15 amino acids. V lost 3 bases and J lost 2, with 10 bases in between. The CDR3 here is CATSRTGLNTGELFF. The CDR3 DNA is TGTGCCACCAGCAGGACAGGTTTAAACACCGGGGAGCTGTTTTTT. The full variable domain, its missing parts supplied by reference TRBV15 and TRBJ2-2, is DAMVIQNPRYQVTQFGKPVTLSCSQTLNHNVMYWYQQKSSQAPKLLFHYYDKDFNNEADTPDNFQSRRPNTSFCFLDIRSPGLGDTAMYLCATSRTGLNTGELFFGEGSRLTVL.

V and J are TRBV5-4 and TRBJ2-7; D is undetermined. Germline V lookup: CDR1 SGHNT, CDR2 YYREEE (reference sequence). V gave up 0 bases and J gave up 0 bases, with 7 bases separating them. This CDR3 contains 14 residues. The CDR3 sequence is CASSLVDRSYEQYF. As DNA, the CDR3 is TGTGCCAGCAGCTTGGTGGACCGCTCCTACGAGCAGTACTTC. The variable domain in full, completed from reference TRBV5-4 and TRBJ2-7, reads ETGVTQSPTHLIKTRGQQVTLRCSSQSGHNTVSWYQQALGQGPQFIFQYYREEENGRGNFPPRFSGLQFPNYSSELNVNALELDDSALYLCASSLVDRSYEQYFGPGTRLTVT.

This chain uses TRBV4-1 with TRBJ2-5; D not certain. V lost 0 bases and J lost 7, with 9 bases in between. Germline V gene sequence: CDR1 MGHRA, CDR2 YSYEKL. This CDR3 region has 13 residues. This chain's CDR3 is CASSQEWDRTQYF. The DNA for the CDR3 is TGCGCCAGCAGCCAAGAGTGGGATAGGACCCAGTACTTC.

The V and J genes are TRBV30 and TRBJ2-1; 9 positions agree with TRBD2. CDR3 length: 16 residues. Germline CDR1 GTSNPN, CDR2 SVGIG (reference sequence). V lost 2 bases and J lost 0; bases outside the gene matches: 5. This CDR3 is CAWSPPAGGSYNEQFF. CDR3 DNA sequence: TGTGCCTGGAGTCCCCCAGCGGGGGGCTCCTACAATGAGCAGTTCTTC.

This chain uses TRBV6-1 with TRBJ2-2, with D perhaps matching TRBD2 (7 bases). The CDR3 consists of 17 residues. CDR1 and CDR2 (germline): MNHNS, SASEGT. Trimming took 4 bases from V and 0 from J, leaving 15 bases between them. The CDR3 nucleotides read TGTGCCAGCAGTGGATTCTCGCGGGGGCCGAACACCGGGGAGCTGTTTTTT. This encodes CASSGFSRGPNTGELFF.

The rearrangement links TRBV19 to TRBJ1-2, with TRBD1 identical over 9 bases. CDR1 is LNHDA, CDR2 SQIVND, per germline (reference sequence). With V trimmed by 7 bases and J by 3 bases, 9 bases remained unmatched. This CDR3 comprises 15 residues. CDR3: CASTKVGTGYYGYTF. The CDR3 nucleotides read TGTGCCAGTACCAAGGTCGGGACAGGGTACTATGGCTACACCTTC.

The rearrangement uses TRBV29-1 and TRBJ2-2; D not certain. Trimming removed 5 bases from V and 0 bases from J, with 7 bases in between. Germline V lookup: CDR1 SQVTM, CDR2 ANQGSEA. The CDR3 loop spans 13 amino acids. The CDR3 reads CSVKVANTGELFF. CDR3 nucleotide sequence: TGCAGCGTTAAGGTTGCGAACACCGGGGAGCTGTTTTTT.

The chain is built from TRBV30 and TRBJ2-1, with TRBD2 matching over 7 bases. The CDR3 consists of 14 residues. The junction had 6 bases not matched to a gene; V was cut back by 2 bases and J by 5 bases. CDR1 GTSNPN and CDR2 SVGIG come from the germline V gene (reference sequence). The CDR3 region is CAWSNPGLNNEQFF. The CDR3, as DNA: TGTGCCTGGAGTAATCCGGGACTAAACAATGAGCAGTTCTTC.